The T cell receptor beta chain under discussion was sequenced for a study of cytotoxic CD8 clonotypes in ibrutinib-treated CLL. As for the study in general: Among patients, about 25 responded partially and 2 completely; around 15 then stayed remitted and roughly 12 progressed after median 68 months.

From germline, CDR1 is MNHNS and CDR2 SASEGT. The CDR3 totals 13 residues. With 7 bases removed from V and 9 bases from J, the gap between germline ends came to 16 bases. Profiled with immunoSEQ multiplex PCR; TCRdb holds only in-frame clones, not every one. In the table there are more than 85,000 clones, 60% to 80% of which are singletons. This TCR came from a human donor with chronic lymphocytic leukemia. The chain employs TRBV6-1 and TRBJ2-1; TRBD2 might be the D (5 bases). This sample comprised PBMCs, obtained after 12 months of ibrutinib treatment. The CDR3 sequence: CASNILEGSEQFF. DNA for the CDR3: TGTGCCAGCAATATACTGGAAGGGAGTGAGCAGTTCTTC.